This T cell receptor (beta chain) emerged from a study of memory CD4+ T cells and cytomegalovirus serostatus. Looking at the study overall: Donors were healthy Belgian adults, 9 or 10 CMV seropositive and about 24 seronegative. Overall study findings and caveats: Suggested: most of the CMV-linked TCR signature lies in CD4+ memory cells. CD4+ memory repertoires contained 67 of 164 reported CMV TCRbeta sequences.

Single viable CD3+CD4+CD8-CD45RO+ cells were sorted as the memory CD4+ T cells. CD4+ T cells were isolated by positive magnetic selection. Per the germline V gene, CDR1 is SGHAT and CDR2 is FQDESV (reference sequence). This CDR3 is built from 16 residues. V shed 4 bases and J 9 bases; nucleotides not matched to a gene: 15. TCRdb keeps only in-frame clones here, not all; method: immunoSEQ multiplex PCR. The sample yields over 40,000 clones, roughly 80% seen once. A remark on this clone: Its matching antigen is unknown.

The sequence was obtained from an adult in good health and CMV-seronegative. Sample: memory CD4+ T cells from blood. The chain employs TRBV11-1 and TRBJ2-1; TRBD2 matches at 7 bases. The CDR3 DNA reads TGTGCCAGCAGCTCGGGACTAAGCCTTGGGTTCAGTGAGCAGTTCTTC. It encodes CASSSGLSLGFSEQFF.